The clone carrying this TCR beta chain was seen a handful of times. A much larger clone lies a single base off, so this may be a read error. This specimen comes from a study of blood T cells in healthy people across ages. This CDR3 is 14 amino acids long. Trimming cost V 5 bases and J 11 bases, with 21 bases left between them. Germline CDR1 MNHNS, CDR2 SASEGT. Alongside a J-beta primer mix, a sample-barcoded 5' primer served in a second PCR lasting 7 to 11 cycles. Per-sample output comprised a minimum of 2.5 million paired-end reads containing CDR3. Each CDR3 protein is one row after TCRdb ran MiXCR on the 5' RACE reads. The repertoire includes more than 750,000 distinct CDR3 sequences, just under 30% of them detected once, and more than 8.5% sits in the top ten. The data also belong to a second study, concerning T cells of mothers and their children. That paper states: Second-PCR amplification with M1S added sample barcodes and 2-4 random nucleotides.

The chain employs TRBV6-1 and TRBJ2-5; D possibly corresponds to TRBD2 (6 bases). The sequence derives from a woman between 40 and 50 years old in good health. The sample consisted of blood. The DNA for the CDR3 is TGTGCCAGCAGTAGGGACCGAACATGGGGGGAGCAGTACTTC. It encodes CASSRDRTWGEQYF.